Included here is one T cell receptor (beta chain) sequence, with context. Its antigen is not known. This record belongs to a study of T cells in localized non-small cell lung cancer. General study points: For the top 100 tumor clones, a median roughly 56 also appeared in adjacent lung. Longer overall survival was linked to higher blood T cell density. Clonality of T cells reached its maximum in uninvolved adjacent lung, surpassing tumor.

Germline V gene data show CDR1 as MNHNY and CDR2 as SVGAGI (reference sequence). The CDR3 covers 13 residues. Trimming removed 2 bases at V and 2 bases at J, with 7 bases between. Measured with immunoSEQ multiplex PCR; TCRdb has only the in-frame clones, and not every one. The sample lists 72,000 or so clones; 84% were seen once. This TCR derives from a female donor over 55 with stage I lung adenocarcinoma. This sample comprised peripheral blood, obtained before any cancer treatment. The gene calls are TRBV6-6 and TRBJ2-7; tentatively, D is TRBD2 (6 bases). This chain's CDR3 is CASSYRGAYEQYF. The DNA for the CDR3 is TGTGCCAGCAGTTACCGCGGGGCCTACGAGCAGTACTTC.